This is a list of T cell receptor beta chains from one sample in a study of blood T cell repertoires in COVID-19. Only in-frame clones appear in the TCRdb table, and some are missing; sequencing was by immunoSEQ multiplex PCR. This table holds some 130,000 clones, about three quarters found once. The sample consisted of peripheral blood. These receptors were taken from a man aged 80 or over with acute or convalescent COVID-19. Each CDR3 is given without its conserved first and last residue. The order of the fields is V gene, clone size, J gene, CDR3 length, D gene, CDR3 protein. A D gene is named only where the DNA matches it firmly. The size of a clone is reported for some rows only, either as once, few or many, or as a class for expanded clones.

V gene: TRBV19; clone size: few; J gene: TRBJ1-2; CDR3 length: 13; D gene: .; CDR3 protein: ASSSGDEINYGYT
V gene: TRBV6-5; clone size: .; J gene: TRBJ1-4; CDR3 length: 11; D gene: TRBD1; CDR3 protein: ASRGQGGEKLF
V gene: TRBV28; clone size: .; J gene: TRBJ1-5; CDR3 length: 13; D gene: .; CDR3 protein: ASRNTGGVNQPQH
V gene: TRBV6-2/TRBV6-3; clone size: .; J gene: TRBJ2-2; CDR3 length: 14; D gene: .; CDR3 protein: ASSYSRGRQPGELF
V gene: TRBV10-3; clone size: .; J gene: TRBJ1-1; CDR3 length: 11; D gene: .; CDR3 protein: AISGGQNTEAF
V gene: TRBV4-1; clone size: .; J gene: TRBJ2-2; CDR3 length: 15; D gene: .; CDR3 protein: ASSRRQVGSGTGELF
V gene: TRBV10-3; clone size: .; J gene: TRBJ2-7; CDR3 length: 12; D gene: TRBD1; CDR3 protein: AISEWTGTYEQY
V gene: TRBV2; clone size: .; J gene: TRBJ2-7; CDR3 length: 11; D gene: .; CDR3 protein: ASSPVSGYEQY
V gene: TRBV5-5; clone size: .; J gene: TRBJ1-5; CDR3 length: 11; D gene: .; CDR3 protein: ASSLRVNQPQH
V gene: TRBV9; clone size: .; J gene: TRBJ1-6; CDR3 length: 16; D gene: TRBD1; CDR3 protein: ASSPGQGPGSYNSPLH